The 9 T cell receptor beta chains presented below share a single source sample, sequenced in a study of blood T cell repertoires in COVID-19. Here immunoSEQ multiplex PCR was the method, and the copy in TCRdb shows in-frame clones only, minus some. The data show hundreds of thousands of clones, around 81% seen once. The source material was PBMCs or T cells enriched from blood (not recorded which). Source of these receptors: a woman between 40 and 50 years old with acute COVID-19.

V is TRBV4-3 and J is TRBJ1-5, with 9 positions matching TRBD1. The V gene's germline CDR1 is LGHNA and CDR2 YSLEER. The length of the CDR3 is 14 residues. J was trimmed by 5 bases and V by 5 bases; bases with no gene match: 4. The CDR3 sequence is CASSAGTGYQPQHF. CDR3 DNA: TGCGCCAGCAGCGCCGGGACAGGGTATCAGCCCCAGCATTTT.

The chain recombines TRBV9 with TRBJ1-3, with D possibly matching TRBD1 (5 bases). Looked up from germline, CDR1 is SGDLS and CDR2 is YYNGEE. Trimming pared 4 bases from V and 2 bases from J, leaving 13 bases between. The CDR3 extends over 15 amino acids. The CDR3 nucleotides read TGTGCCAGCAGCCCCCAGGACACCCCTGGAAACACCATATATTTT. Translating it yields CASSPQDTPGNTIYF.

The chain links TRBV29-1 to TRBJ1-2; 7 bases align to TRBD1. The junction had 9 bases not matched to a gene; V was cut back by 2 bases and J by 3 bases. Germline V lookup: CDR1 SQVTM, CDR2 ANQGSEA. The length of the CDR3 is 15 residues. CDR3 loop: CSVERGAGGYYGYTF. DNA of the CDR3: TGCAGCGTTGAACGAGGGGCAGGGGGTTACTATGGCTACACCTTC.

Only a few counts were recorded for this clone. This chain links TRBV19 with TRBJ1-6; the D is unclear. V gave up 4 bases and J gave up 3 bases, with 10 bases separating them. Germline lookup yields CDR1 LNHDA and CDR2 SQIVND (reference sequence). The CDR3 extends over 15 amino acids. For the CDR3, the DNA is TGTGCCAGTAGTAACCCCCGAGACTATAATTCACCCCTCCACTTT. Protein sequence: CASSNPRDYNSPLHF.

CDR3 in amino acids: CASSPWGVNTEAFF. The CDR3, as DNA: TGTGCCAGCAGCCCGTGGGGAGTGAACACTGAAGCTTTCTTT. The chain links TRBV7-8 to TRBJ1-1; no clear D gene. CDR1 and CDR2 from the germline V gene are SGHVS and FQNEAQ. Deletions cut 5 bases from V and 0 bases from J, with 10 bases between. The CDR3 totals 14 residues.

The V gene is TRBV18, the J gene TRBJ1-4; 8 nucleotides align to TRBD1. The CDR3 totals 16 residues. Germline V lookup: CDR1 KGHSH, CDR2 LQKENI. J lost 3 bases, V lost 2 bases, and 5 bases had no gene match. The CDR3 sequence: CASSPTAGGPNEKLFF. The CDR3 nucleotides read TGTGCCAGCTCACCAACTGCAGGGGGCCCTAATGAAAAACTGTTTTTT.

The V and J genes are TRBV18 and TRBJ2-3; D unclear. This CDR3 has 13 amino acids. V dropped 5 bases and J dropped 0 bases, with 6 bases sitting between them. Germline CDR1 KGHSH, CDR2 LQKENI. In nucleotides, the CDR3 is TGTGCCAGCTCATACGGGAGCACAGATACGCAGTATTTT. Protein sequence: CASSYGSTDTQYF.

V gene TRBV5-1 combines with J gene TRBJ2-5, with 7 bases aligning to TRBD2. The V and J ends lost 4 bases and 3 bases, in that order; junction bases with no gene match: 9. In germline, CDR1 is SGHRS, CDR2 YFSETQ. There are 15 residues in the CDR3. The CDR3 loop reads CASSLIPREEETQYF. The DNA for the CDR3 is TGCGCCAGCAGCCTAATCCCTCGGGAGGAAGAGACCCAGTACTTC. Looking up the rest from reference TRBV5-1 and TRBJ2-5 gives the full variable domain: KAGVTQTPRYLIKTRGQQVTLSCSPISGHRSVSWYQQTPGQGLQFLFEYFSETQRNKGNFPGRFSGRQFSNSRSEMNVSTLELGDSALYLCASSLIPREEETQYFGPGTRLLVL.

The genes are TRBV2 and TRBJ1-5, with 8 bases matching TRBD1. CDR1 is SNHLY, CDR2 FYNNEI, per germline. V was pared by 6 bases and J by 6 bases, with 10 bases of the junction left unmatched. This CDR3 has 15 amino acids. The CDR3 DNA sequence: TGTGCCAGCAGCACAGGACAGGGCTGGAGTCAGCCCCAGCATTTT. Its protein product is CASSTGQGWSQPQHF.